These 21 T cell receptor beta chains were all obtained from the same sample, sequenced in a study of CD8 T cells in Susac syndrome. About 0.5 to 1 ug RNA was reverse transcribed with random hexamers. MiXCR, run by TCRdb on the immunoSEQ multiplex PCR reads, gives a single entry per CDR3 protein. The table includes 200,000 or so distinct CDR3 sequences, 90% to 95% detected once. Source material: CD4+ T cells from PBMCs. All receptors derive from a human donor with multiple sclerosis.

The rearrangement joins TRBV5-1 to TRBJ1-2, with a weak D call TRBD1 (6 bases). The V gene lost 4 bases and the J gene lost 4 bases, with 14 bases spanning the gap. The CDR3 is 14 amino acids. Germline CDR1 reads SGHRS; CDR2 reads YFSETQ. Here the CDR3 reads CASSASGDGYGYTF. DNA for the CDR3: TGCGCCAGCAGCGCTTCAGGGGATGGCTATGGCTACACCTTC.

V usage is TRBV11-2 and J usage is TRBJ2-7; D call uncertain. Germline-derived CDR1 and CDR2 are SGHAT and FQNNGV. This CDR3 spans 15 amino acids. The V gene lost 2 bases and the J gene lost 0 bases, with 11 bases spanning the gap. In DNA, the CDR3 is TGTGCCAGCAGCTTAAACAGCGCGAACTCCTACGAGCAGTACTTC. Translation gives CASSLNSANSYEQYF.

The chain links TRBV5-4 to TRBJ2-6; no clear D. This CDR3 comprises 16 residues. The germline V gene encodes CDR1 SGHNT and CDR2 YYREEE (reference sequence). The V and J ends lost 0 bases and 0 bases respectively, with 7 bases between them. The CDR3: CASSLDGYSGANVLTF. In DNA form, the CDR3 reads TGTGCCAGCAGCTTGGACGGGTACTCTGGGGCCAACGTCCTGACTTTC.

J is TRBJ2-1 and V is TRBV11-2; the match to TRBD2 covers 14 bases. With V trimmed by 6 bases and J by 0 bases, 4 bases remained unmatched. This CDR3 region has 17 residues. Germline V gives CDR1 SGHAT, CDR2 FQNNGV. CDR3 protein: CASRGLAGDSSYNEQFF. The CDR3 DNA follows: TGTGCCAGCAGGGGACTAGCGGGGGACAGCTCCTACAATGAGCAGTTCTTC.

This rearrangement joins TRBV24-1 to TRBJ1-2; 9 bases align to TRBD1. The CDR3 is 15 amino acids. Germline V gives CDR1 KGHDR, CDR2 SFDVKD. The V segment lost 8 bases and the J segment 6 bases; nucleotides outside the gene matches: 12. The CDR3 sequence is CATKGTGTGDHGYTF. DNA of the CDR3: TGTGCCACCAAAGGGACAGGGACAGGAGATCATGGCTACACCTTC.

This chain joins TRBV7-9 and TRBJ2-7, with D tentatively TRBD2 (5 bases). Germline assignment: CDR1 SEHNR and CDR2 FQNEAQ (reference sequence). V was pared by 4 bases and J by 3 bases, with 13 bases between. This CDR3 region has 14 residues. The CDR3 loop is CASSSEGILYEQYF. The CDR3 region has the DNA TGTGCCAGCAGCTCCGAGGGCATACTCTACGAGCAGTACTTC.

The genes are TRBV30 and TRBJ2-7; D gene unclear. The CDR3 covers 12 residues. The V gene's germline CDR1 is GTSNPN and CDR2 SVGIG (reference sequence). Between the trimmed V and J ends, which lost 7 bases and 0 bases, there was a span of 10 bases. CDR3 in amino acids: CAFSWSSYEQYF. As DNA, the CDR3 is TGTGCCTTCAGCTGGAGCTCCTACGAGCAGTACTTC.

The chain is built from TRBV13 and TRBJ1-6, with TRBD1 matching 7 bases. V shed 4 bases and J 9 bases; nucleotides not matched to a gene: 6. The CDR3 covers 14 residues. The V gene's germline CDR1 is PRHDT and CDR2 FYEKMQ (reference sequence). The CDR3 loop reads CASSSTGLGSPLHF. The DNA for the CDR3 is TGTGCCAGCAGCTCGACAGGGTTAGGTTCACCCCTCCACTTT.

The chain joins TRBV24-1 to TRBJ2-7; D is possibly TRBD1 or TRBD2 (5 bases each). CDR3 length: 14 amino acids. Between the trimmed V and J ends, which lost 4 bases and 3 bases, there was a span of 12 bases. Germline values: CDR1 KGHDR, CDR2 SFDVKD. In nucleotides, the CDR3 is TGTGCCACCAGTGAAGGGGACCGCGACTACGAGCAGTACTTC. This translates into CATSEGDRDYEQYF.

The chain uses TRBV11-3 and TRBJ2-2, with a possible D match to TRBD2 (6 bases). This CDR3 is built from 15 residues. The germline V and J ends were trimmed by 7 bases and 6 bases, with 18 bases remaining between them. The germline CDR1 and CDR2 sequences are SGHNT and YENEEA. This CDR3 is CASTTYGGAPGELFF. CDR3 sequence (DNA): TGTGCCAGCACCACTTACGGAGGGGCACCCGGGGAGCTGTTTTTT.

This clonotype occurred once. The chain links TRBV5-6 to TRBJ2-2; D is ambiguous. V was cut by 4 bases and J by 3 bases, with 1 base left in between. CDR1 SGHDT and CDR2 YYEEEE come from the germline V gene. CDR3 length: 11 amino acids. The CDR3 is CASSDTGELFF. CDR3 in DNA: TGTGCCAGCAGCGACACCGGGGAGCTGTTTTTT.

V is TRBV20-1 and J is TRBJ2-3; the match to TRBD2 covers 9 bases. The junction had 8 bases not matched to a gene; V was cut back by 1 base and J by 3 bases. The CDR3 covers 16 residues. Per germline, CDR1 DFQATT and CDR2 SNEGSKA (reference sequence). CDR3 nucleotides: TGCAGTGCTAGAGTGGGGGCGGGAGGGCCTACAGATACGCAGTATTTT. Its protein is CSARVGAGGPTDTQYF.

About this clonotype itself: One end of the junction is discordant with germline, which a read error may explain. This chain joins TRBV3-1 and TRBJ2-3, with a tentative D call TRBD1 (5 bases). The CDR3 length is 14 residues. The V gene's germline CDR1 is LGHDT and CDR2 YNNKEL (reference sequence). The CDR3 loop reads CASSQGAGTDTQYF. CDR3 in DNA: TGTGCCAGCAGTCAAGGGGCCGGTACAGATACGCAGTATTTT.

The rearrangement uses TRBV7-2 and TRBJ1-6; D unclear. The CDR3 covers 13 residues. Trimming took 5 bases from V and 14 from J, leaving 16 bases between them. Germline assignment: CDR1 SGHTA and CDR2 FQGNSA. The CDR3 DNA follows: TGTGCCAGCAGCATAGGTCGTCTTCAGGCCCTCCACTTT. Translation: CASSIGRLQALHF.

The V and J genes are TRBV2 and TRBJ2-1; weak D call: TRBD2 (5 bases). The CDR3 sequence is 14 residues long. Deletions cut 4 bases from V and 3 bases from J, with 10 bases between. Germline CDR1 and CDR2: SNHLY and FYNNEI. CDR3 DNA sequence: TGTGCCAGCAGTGCGGGGAGAGTCTACAATGAGCAGTTCTTC. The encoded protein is CASSAGRVYNEQFF.

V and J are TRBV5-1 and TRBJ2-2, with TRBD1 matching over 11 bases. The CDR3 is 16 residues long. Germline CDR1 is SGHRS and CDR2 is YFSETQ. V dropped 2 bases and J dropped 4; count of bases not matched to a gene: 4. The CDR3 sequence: CASSFGQGAFTGELFF. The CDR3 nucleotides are TGCGCCAGCAGCTTTGGACAGGGGGCTTTCACCGGGGAGCTGTTTTTT.

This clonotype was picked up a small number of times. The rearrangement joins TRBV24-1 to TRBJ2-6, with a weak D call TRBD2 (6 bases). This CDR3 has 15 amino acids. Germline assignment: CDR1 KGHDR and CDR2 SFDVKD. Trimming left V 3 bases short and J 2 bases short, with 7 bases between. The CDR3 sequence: CATSDRRAGANVLTF. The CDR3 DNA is TGTGCCACCAGTGATCGGAGGGCTGGGGCCAACGTCCTGACTTTC.

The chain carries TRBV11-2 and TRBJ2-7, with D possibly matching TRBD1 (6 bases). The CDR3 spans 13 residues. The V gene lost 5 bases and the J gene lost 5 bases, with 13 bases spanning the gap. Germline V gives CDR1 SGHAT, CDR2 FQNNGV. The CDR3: CASSKGVWDEQYF. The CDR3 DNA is TGTGCCAGCAGCAAGGGGGTATGGGACGAGCAGTACTTC.

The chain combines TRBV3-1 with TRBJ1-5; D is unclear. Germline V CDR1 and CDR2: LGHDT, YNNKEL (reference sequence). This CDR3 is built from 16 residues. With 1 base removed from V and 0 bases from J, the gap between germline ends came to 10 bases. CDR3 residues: CASSQGRHFSNQPQHF. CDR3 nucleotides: TGTGCCAGCAGCCAAGGGAGACACTTTAGCAATCAGCCCCAGCATTTT.

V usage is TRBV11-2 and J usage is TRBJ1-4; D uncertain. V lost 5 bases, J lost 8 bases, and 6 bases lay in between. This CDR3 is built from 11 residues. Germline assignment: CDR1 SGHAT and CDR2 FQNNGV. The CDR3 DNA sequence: TGTGCCAGCAGCGCGCAGGAAAAACTGTTTTTT. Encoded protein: CASSAQEKLFF.

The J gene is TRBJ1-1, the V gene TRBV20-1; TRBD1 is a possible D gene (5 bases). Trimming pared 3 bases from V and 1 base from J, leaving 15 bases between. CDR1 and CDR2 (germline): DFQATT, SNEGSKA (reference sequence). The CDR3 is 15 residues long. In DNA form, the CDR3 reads TGCAGTGCTAGTACCCCTGGGGGTGGGAACACTGAAGCTTTCTTT. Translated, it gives CSASTPGGGNTEAFF.